The 21 T cell receptor beta chains below come from one sample, sequenced in a study of shared clonotypes between healthy human individuals. The naive CD8 subset, CD45RO-negative cells positively selected for CCR7, excluded terminally differentiated effector memory CD45RA+ cells. The protocol was immunoSEQ multiplex PCR, while the TCRdb copy is restricted to in-frame clones and leaves out a portion. The sample lists around 600,000 clones, about 95% seen once, with approximately 0.12% in the top ten. Sequences were obtained from naive CD8+ T cells sorted from blood. Source of these receptors: a woman aged 25 to 39 in good health.

The chain uses TRBV27 and TRBJ2-1; tentative D call: TRBD2 (6 bases). The CDR3 sequence is 16 residues long. The germline gives CDR1 MNHEY, CDR2 SMNVEV (reference sequence). Trimming pared 1 base from V and 0 bases from J, leaving 10 bases between. The chain's CDR3 is CASSLYGRNSYNEQFF. DNA for the CDR3: TGTGCCAGCAGTTTATACGGGAGAAACTCCTACAATGAGCAGTTCTTC.

The V and J genes are TRBV29-1 and TRBJ2-2; D gene uncertain. Germline V gene data show CDR1 as SQVTM and CDR2 as ANQGSEA. Trimming took 5 bases from V and 2 from J, leaving 6 bases between them. The CDR3 is 12 amino acids. For the CDR3, the DNA is TGCAGCGTTCTCCTCAACACCGGGGAGCTGTTTTTT. This codes for CSVLLNTGELFF.

V usage is TRBV2 and J usage is TRBJ2-1; TRBD1 agrees at 8 bases. V dropped 8 bases and J dropped 8; count of bases not matched to a gene: 11. The CDR3 consists of 14 residues. CDR1 is SNHLY, CDR2 FYNNEI, per germline. Here the CDR3 DNA reads TGTGCCAGCTTGGACAGGGACCTTTTCTATGAGCAGTTCTTC. It translates to CASLDRDLFYEQFF.

The rearrangement joins TRBV29-1 to TRBJ1-5, with D possibly matching TRBD1 (6 bases). Germline V lookup: CDR1 SQVTM, CDR2 ANQGSEA. Trimming pared 4 bases from V and 7 bases from J, leaving 14 bases between. This CDR3 comprises 13 residues. The chain's CDR3 is CSVVPGVGQPQHF. In DNA, the CDR3 is TGCAGCGTTGTACCAGGGGTTGGACAGCCCCAGCATTTT.

The chain carries TRBV7-8 and TRBJ2-7; 10 nucleotides line up with TRBD2. Germline trimming cut 0 bases from V and 4 bases from J; bases unmatched to any gene: 3. CDR1 SGHVS and CDR2 FQNEAQ come from the germline V gene. The CDR3 length is 15 residues. The CDR3: CASSLAQAGGYEQYF. For the CDR3, the DNA is TGTGCCAGCAGCTTAGCGCAAGCGGGAGGGTACGAGCAGTACTTC.

This clone came up a few times. This chain joins TRBV19 and TRBJ1-1; D not certain. The CDR3 runs 14 residues. V dropped 4 bases and J dropped 3 bases, with 12 bases sitting between them. CDR1 and CDR2 (germline): LNHDA, SQIVND (reference sequence). The CDR3 loop is CASSRWHSDTEAFF. Written as DNA, the CDR3 is TGTGCCAGTAGTAGGTGGCATTCGGACACTGAAGCTTTCTTT.

The chain has TRBV30 and TRBJ1-4, with 7 bases fitting TRBD1. This CDR3 region has 14 residues. Germline lookup yields CDR1 GTSNPN and CDR2 SVGIG (reference sequence). V trimming: 4 bases; J trimming: 4 bases; junction bases outside the gene matches: 6. In DNA form, the CDR3 reads TGTGCCTGGACCCGGGACAGTCATAATGAAAAACTGTTTTTT. The encoded protein is CAWTRDSHNEKLFF.

About this clone itself: At the DNA level, this CDR3 is encoded by other sequences in the same sample as well. The rearrangement links TRBV19 to TRBJ2-7; D gene ambiguous. The length of the CDR3 is 12 residues. Germline V gene lookup returns CDR1 LNHDA and CDR2 SQIVND (reference sequence). The ends were cut back, 3 bases at V and 3 bases at J, with 6 bases in the middle. The CDR3 sequence: CASSIDHYEQYF. CDR3 nucleotides: TGTGCCAGTAGTATTGACCACTACGAGCAGTACTTC.

This clone was detected only once. The rearrangement joins TRBV5-3 to TRBJ1-2; D is unclear. TRBV5-3 is an ORF, with its function uncertain. The CDR3 is 15 residues long. Trimming cost V 2 bases and J 4 bases, with 15 bases left between them. Here the CDR3 DNA reads TGTGCCAGAAGCTTCCGGTGGAAGTATGTCTATGGCTACACCTTC. It yields the protein CARSFRWKYVYGYTF.

The V gene is TRBV28, the J gene TRBJ2-7; a weak D match, TRBD1 (5 bases). The CDR3 runs 15 residues. Germline-derived CDR1 and CDR2 are MDHEN and SYDVKM. The germline V and J ends were trimmed by 2 bases and 6 bases, with 17 bases remaining between them. CDR3 nucleotide sequence: TGTGCCAGCAGTTTACAGGGTTACCCTACGCTCGAGCAGTACTTC. It translates to CASSLQGYPTLEQYF.

V gene TRBV11-2 combines with J gene TRBJ1-3; D is uncertain. V was shortened by 2 bases and J by 0 bases, with 11 bases between the two germline ends. The CDR3 consists of 16 residues. CDR1 SGHAT and CDR2 FQNNGV come from the germline V gene. CDR3 in amino acids: CASSLRPDPSGNTIYF. CDR3 bases: TGTGCCAGCAGCTTACGTCCGGACCCCTCTGGAAACACCATATATTTT.

The rearrangement links TRBV19 to TRBJ1-5; D gene unclear. Germline assignment: CDR1 LNHDA and CDR2 SQIVND (reference sequence). The V and J ends lost 6 bases and 4 bases respectively, with 13 bases between them. The length of the CDR3 is 14 residues. CDR3: CASSPRAYNQPQHF. CDR3 DNA: TGTGCCAGTAGCCCCCGTGCCTATAATCAGCCCCAGCATTTT.

This sequence joins TRBV6-5 and TRBJ2-1; tentatively, D is TRBD1 (6 bases). The CDR3 is made up of 15 amino acids. The germline V gene has CDR1 MNHEY and CDR2 SVGAGI. V lost 5 bases, J lost 8 bases, and 19 bases lay in between. The CDR3 DNA reads as TGTGCCAGCAGTCACAGGGAATGGCTAGCTCATGAGCAGTTCTTC. This translates into CASSHREWLAHEQFF.

This clone showed up just once. V gene TRBV28 combines with J gene TRBJ2-7, with D maybe TRBD2 (6 bases). V lost 3 bases to trimming and J lost 0 bases, with 9 bases between them. CDR1 and CDR2 (germline): MDHEN, SYDVKM. The CDR3 is 14 amino acids. CDR3 nucleotide sequence: TGTGCCAGCAGTTTTGACGGGAGCTCCTACGAGCAGTACTTC. It codes for CASSFDGSSYEQYF.

This rearrangement joins TRBV5-5 to TRBJ2-5, with 14 bases matching TRBD2. Trimming took 3 bases from V and 2 from J; bases not matched to a gene: 9. The germline gives CDR1 SGHKS, CDR2 YYEKEE (reference sequence). This CDR3 has 18 residues. The CDR3 region is CASSSSGTSGSWQETQYF. The CDR3, as DNA: TGTGCCAGCAGCTCCTCCGGGACTAGCGGGAGTTGGCAAGAGACCCAGTACTTC.

The chain has TRBV7-9 and TRBJ1-3; D is undetermined. Germline CDR1 and CDR2: SEHNR and FQNEAQ (reference sequence). V lost 2 bases to trimming and J lost 4 bases, with 9 bases between them. The CDR3 spans 14 residues. The DNA for the CDR3 is TGTGCCAGCAGCTTATCCCGGCCGGGAAACACCATATATTTT. Amino acids: CASSLSRPGNTIYF.

The chain carries TRBV28 and TRBJ2-7; D might be TRBD1 (8 bases). The germline gives CDR1 MDHEN, CDR2 SYDVKM. Trimming pared 1 base from V and 0 bases from J, leaving 22 bases between. This CDR3 is built from 19 residues. The CDR3 here is CASSLFLATGEGSSYEQYF. In DNA form, the CDR3 reads TGTGCCAGCAGTTTATTTCTGGCGACAGGGGAGGGGAGCTCCTACGAGCAGTACTTC.

This clone appeared a single time. The J gene is TRBJ1-1, the V gene TRBV7-2; no reliable D call. Deletions cut 2 bases from V and 4 bases from J, with 14 bases between. The CDR3 has 15 residues. Germline V lookup: CDR1 SGHTA, CDR2 FQGNSA. Here the CDR3 DNA reads TGTGCCAGCAGCTTACTCAAGGAAGCAGGCACTGAAGCTTTCTTT. Residues: CASSLLKEAGTEAFF.

This chain links TRBV9 with TRBJ2-7; 7 nucleotides agree with TRBD2. Germline-derived CDR1 and CDR2 are SGDLS and YYNGEE. V lost 3 bases to trimming and J lost 3 bases; unmatched junction nucleotides: 3. The CDR3 length is 13 residues. As DNA, the CDR3 is TGTGCCAGCAGCGCTAGCGGAGACTACGAGCAGTACTTC. Translated, it gives CASSASGDYEQYF.

The chain recombines TRBV27 with TRBJ2-7, with a weak D call TRBD2 (6 bases). The CDR3 loop spans 13 amino acids. Germline CDR1 reads MNHEY; CDR2 reads SMNVEV (reference sequence). Between the trimmed V and J ends, which lost 8 bases and 1 base, there was a span of 12 bases. The chain's CDR3 is CASGGGPSYEQYF. CDR3 nucleotides: TGTGCCAGCGGTGGAGGGCCTTCCTACGAGCAGTACTTC.

This clone was detected once. V usage is TRBV9 and J usage is TRBJ2-7; 9 bases line up with TRBD1. The CDR3 totals 15 residues. Germline V gene sequence: CDR1 SGDLS, CDR2 YYNGEE. The V gene end was trimmed by 0 bases and the J gene end by 4 bases; junction bases not matched to a gene: 5. The CDR3 here is CASSVVDRGMYEQYF. The CDR3 region has the DNA TGTGCCAGCAGCGTAGTTGACAGGGGGATGTACGAGCAGTACTTC.